Included here is one T cell receptor beta chain sequence, with context. Its target is unknown. The data are from a study of T cell responses to AZD1222 COVID-19 vaccine. The study's findings and limits: Baseline antibody screening turned up just a handful of seropositive AZD1222 recipients.

Second-dose schedules of about 4 or about 12 weeks were combined. TCRdb keeps only in-frame clones here, not all; method: immunoSEQ multiplex PCR. The sample has about 77,000 clones; roughly 90% are singletons. The CDR3 loop spans 13 amino acids. V was cut by 9 bases and J by 3 bases, with 9 bases left in between. The receptor was isolated from an adult who received the AZD1222 COVID-19 vaccine. The specimen was peripheral blood, collected 28 days after the second AZD1222 dose. The genes are TRBV12-3 or TRBV12-4 and TRBJ2-6; tentative D call: TRBD2 (5 bases). CDR3 DNA sequence: TGTGCCAGTGAGGGTCTTGGGGCCAACGTCCTGACTTTC. Translating it yields CASEGLGANVLTF.